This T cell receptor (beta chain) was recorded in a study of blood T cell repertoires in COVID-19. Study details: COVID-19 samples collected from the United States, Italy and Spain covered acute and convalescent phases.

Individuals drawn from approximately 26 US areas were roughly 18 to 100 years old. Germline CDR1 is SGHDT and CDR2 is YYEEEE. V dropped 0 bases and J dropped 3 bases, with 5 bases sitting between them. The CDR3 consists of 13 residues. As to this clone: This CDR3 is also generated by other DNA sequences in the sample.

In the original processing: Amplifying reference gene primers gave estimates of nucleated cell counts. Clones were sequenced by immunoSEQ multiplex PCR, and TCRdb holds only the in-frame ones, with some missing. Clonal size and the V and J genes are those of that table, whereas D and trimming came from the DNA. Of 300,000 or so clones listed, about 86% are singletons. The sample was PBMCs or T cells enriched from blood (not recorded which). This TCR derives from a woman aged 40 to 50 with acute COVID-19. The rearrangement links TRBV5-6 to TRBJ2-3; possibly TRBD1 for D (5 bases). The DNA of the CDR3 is TGTGCCAGCAGCTTGGCAGGGACAGATACGCAGTATTTT. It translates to CASSLAGTDTQYF.